The present entry profiles one T cell receptor beta chain with its context. Its antigen is not known. These data originate in a study of T cell responses to AZD1222 COVID-19 vaccine. Study-wide results and limits: Spike-specific TCR breadth rose after two AZD1222 doses, and depth rose as well. In a largely white British group with more females than males, clonal diversity was possibly underestimated.

Measured with immunoSEQ multiplex PCR; TCRdb has only the in-frame clones, and not every one. Seen here are more than 150,000 clones, just over 90% observed once, and the top ten hold 0.99%. The CDR3 runs 14 residues. Germline loops: CDR1 LGHDT, CDR2 YNNKEL (reference sequence). V lost 0 bases and J lost 2, with 6 bases in between. This TCR was sampled from an adult in good health. Specimen: peripheral blood, collected on day 0 of AZD1222 vaccination. The chain employs TRBV3-1 (or the pseudogene TRBV3-2) and TRBJ2-3; D unclear. The CDR3 DNA follows: TGTGCCAGCAGCCAAGAGGGTTACACAGATACGCAGTATTTT. Amino acids: CASSQEGYTDTQYF.